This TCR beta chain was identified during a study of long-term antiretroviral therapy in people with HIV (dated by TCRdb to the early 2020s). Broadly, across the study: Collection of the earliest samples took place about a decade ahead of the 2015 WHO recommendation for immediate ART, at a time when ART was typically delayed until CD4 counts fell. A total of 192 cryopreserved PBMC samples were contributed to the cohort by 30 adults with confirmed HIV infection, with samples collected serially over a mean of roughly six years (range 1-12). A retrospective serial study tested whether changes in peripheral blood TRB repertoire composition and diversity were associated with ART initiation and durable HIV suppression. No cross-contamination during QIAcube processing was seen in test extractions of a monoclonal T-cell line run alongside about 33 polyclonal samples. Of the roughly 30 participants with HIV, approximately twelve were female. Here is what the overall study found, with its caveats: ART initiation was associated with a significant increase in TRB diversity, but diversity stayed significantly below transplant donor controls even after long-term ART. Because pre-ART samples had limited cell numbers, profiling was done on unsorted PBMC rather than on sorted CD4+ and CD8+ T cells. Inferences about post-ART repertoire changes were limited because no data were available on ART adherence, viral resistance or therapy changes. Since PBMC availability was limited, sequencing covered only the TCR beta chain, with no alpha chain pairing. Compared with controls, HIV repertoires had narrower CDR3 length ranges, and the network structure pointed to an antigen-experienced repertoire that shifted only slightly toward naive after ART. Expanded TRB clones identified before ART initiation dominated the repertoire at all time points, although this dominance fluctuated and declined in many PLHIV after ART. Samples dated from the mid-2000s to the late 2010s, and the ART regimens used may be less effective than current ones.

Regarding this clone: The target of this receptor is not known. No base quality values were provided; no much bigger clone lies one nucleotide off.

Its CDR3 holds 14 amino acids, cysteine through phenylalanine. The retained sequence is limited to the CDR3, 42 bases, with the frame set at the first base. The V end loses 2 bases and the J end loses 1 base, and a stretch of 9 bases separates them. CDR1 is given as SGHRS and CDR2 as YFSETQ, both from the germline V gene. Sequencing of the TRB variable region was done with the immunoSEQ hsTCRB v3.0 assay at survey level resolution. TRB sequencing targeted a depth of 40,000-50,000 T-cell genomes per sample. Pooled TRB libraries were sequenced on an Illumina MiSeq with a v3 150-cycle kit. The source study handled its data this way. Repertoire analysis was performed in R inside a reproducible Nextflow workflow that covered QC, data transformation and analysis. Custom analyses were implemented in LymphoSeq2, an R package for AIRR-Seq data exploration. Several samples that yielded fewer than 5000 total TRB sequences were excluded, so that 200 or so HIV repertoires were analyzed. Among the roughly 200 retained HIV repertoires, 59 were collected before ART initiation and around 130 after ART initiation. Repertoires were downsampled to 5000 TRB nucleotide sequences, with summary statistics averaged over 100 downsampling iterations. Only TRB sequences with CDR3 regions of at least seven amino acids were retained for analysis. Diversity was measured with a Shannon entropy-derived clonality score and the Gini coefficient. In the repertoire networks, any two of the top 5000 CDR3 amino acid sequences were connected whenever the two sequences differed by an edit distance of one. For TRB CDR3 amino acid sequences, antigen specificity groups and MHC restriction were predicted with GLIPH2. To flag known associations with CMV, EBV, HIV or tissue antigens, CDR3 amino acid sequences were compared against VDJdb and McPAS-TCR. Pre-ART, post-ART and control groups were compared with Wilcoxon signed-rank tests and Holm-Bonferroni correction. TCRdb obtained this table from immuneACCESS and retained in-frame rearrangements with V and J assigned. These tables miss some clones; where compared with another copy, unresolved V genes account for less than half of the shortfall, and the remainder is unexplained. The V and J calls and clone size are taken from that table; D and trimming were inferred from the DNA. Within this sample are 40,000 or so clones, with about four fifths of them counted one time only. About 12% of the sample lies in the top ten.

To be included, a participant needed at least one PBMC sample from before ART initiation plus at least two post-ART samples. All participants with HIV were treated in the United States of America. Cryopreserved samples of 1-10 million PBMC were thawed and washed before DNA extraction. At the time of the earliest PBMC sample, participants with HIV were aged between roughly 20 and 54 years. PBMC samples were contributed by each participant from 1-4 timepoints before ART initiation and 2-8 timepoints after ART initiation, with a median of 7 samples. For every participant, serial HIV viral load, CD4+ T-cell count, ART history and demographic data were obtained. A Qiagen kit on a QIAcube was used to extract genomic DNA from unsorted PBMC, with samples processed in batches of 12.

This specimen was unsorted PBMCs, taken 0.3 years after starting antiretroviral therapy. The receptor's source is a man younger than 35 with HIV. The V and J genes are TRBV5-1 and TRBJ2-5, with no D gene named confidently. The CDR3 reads CASSFGRPQETQYF. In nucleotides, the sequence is TGCGCCAGCAGCTTTGGACGTCCCCAAGAGACCCAGTACTTC.